This TCR beta chain is from a study of T cells after posttransplantation cyclophosphamide. Study-wide points: Recipient CMV seropositivity and CMV reactivation strongly tracked TRB clonality. Tissue-infiltrating T cells from skin or gut overlapped little with blood T cells. Donor CD8+ memory clones often dominated recipient blood repertoires at later times.

Profiling relied on immunoSEQ multiplex PCR, and the TCRdb table lists in-frame clones only, not all of them. Altogether roughly 16,000 clones are present, about 85% being singletons, with the ten largest covering less than 30%. Sampled 1 year posttransplant, controls received myeloablative marrow transplants, methotrexate and a calcineurin inhibitor. Note on this clone: Its antigen is as yet unknown.

Looked up from germline, CDR1 is MNHEY and CDR2 is SMNVEV (reference sequence). CDR3 length equals 15 residues. Trimming took off 5 bases at V and 7 bases at J, with 18 bases between the two ends. The TCR comes from a female patient between 18 and 30 years old who received an allogeneic stem cell transplant from an unrelated donor, was CMV-positive, and had acute and chronic GVHD. Some T cells may originate from the graft donor. The material was PBMCs, obtained after allogeneic stem cell transplant with calcineurin inhibitor and methotrexate. The V and J genes are TRBV27 and TRBJ2-4; D might be TRBD1 (6 bases). CDR3: CASSTKNRVGNIQYF. The CDR3 DNA is TGTGCCAGCAGTACTAAGAACAGGGTTGGGAACATTCAGTACTTC.